The 27 T cell receptor beta chains below all came from one sample that was sequenced in a study of OX40 agonist ivuxolimab in advanced cancers. Repertoires were generated with immunoSEQ multiplex PCR, while TCRdb's copy carries only in-frame clones and drops some. The sample lists tens of thousands of clones, 80% to 90% occurring once. The sample was CD4+ or CD8+ T cells sorted from blood, taken in a trial of the OX40 agonist ivuxolimab. Every receptor here comes from an adult with an advanced solid tumor such as melanoma, head and neck, liver or kidney cancer.

V usage is TRBV19 and J usage is TRBJ2-7; 7 bases are shared with TRBD1. V shed 1 base, J shed 3 bases, and the junction held 6 bases outside the gene matches. Per the germline V gene, CDR1 is LNHDA and CDR2 is SQIVND (reference sequence). This CDR3 contains 15 residues. CDR3 amino acids: CASSIVGDRGYEQYF. The CDR3 DNA follows: TGTGCCAGTAGTATAGTTGGGGACAGAGGCTACGAGCAGTACTTC.

The chain joins TRBV5-1 to TRBJ2-2; D uncertain. V lost 4 bases to trimming and J lost 1 base, with 5 bases between them. Germline V gene data show CDR1 as SGHRS and CDR2 as YFSETQ. This CDR3 spans 13 amino acids. The CDR3, as DNA: TGCGCCAGCAGCGATGGGAACACCGGGGAGCTGTTTTTT. Its translation is CASSDGNTGELFF.

The chain links TRBV7-6 to TRBJ2-1, with 8 bases aligning to TRBD2. The CDR3 is 17 residues long. Germline assignment: CDR1 SGHVS and CDR2 FNYEAQ. V trimming: 1 base; J trimming: 0 bases; junction bases outside the gene matches: 5. The CDR3 DNA follows: TGTGCCAGCAGCTTAGGGCAGCGGGGGAGCTCCTACAATGAGCAGTTCTTC. Amino acid sequence: CASSLGQRGSSYNEQFF.

The chain couples TRBV7-9 to TRBJ1-1; 9 bases are a match to TRBD1. The J segment lost 4 bases and the V segment lost 6 bases, leaving 6 bases of the junction unmatched. The CDR3 loop spans 14 amino acids. Per germline, CDR1 SEHNR and CDR2 FQNEAQ (reference sequence). The CDR3 loop reads CASRQQGAGTEAFF. CDR3 DNA sequence: TGTGCCAGCAGACAACAGGGGGCGGGCACTGAAGCTTTCTTT.

CDR3 coding DNA: TGTGCCAGCAGCTTAAACGGGAGACAATCAGCTGAGCAGTTCTTC. Its protein is CASSLNGRQSAEQFF. The chain links TRBV7-3 to TRBJ2-1, with D tentatively TRBD2 (6 bases). CDR1 is SGHTA and CDR2 is FQGTGA in the germline V gene. CDR3 size: 15 residues. Trimming stripped 1 base from V and 9 bases from J, with 16 bases between.

The rearrangement uses TRBV6-5 and TRBJ1-6; no clear D. From germline, CDR1 is MNHEY and CDR2 SVGAGI. V gave up 0 bases and J gave up 7 bases, with 13 bases separating them. The CDR3 sequence is 16 residues long. As DNA, the CDR3 is TGTGCCAGCAGTTACTCCACCGGCAGATCGAATTCACCCCTCCACTTT. This translates into CASSYSTGRSNSPLHF.

This chain joins TRBV5-6 and TRBJ2-1; TRBD2 matches 11 bases. CDR3 length: 15 amino acids. Germline V CDR1 and CDR2: SGHDT, YYEEEE. Germline trimming cut 5 bases from V and 5 bases from J; bases unmatched to any gene: 6. CDR3 in DNA: TGTGCCAGCAGATTTACTAGCGGGAGCCACAATGAGCAGTTCTTC. This codes for CASRFTSGSHNEQFF.

Turning to this clone: An end of the junction differs from the germline gene, which may be a read error. The gene calls are TRBV28 and TRBJ2-7; D gene uncertain. The CDR3 consists of 13 residues. Germline V gene sequence: CDR1 MDHEN, CDR2 SYDVKM. The CDR3 bases are TGTGCCAGCAGTCCGGACGGATCACACTCTCTTATCTTC. Translation gives CASSPDGSHSLIF.

V gene TRBV10-3 combines with J gene TRBJ2-7, with 13 bases that match TRBD2. There are 19 residues in the CDR3. Trimming cost V 10 bases and J 4 bases; bases outside gene matches: 22. Germline values: CDR1 ENHRY, CDR2 SYGVKD. This CDR3 is CATTVTGAKRTSGSYEQYF. The CDR3 DNA follows: TGTGCCACCACAGTTACAGGGGCAAAACGGACTAGCGGGAGTTACGAGCAGTACTTC.

This clone appeared once. The DNA of the CDR3 is TGCGCCAGCAGCCAAGTATTAGGGGTGAACAATCAGCCCCAGCATTTT. This encodes CASSQVLGVNNQPQHF. The V call is TRBV4-1, the J call TRBJ1-5, with a weak D call TRBD1 (5 bases). Germline V gene lookup returns CDR1 MGHRA and CDR2 YSYEKL. V lost 1 base, J lost 3 bases, and 13 bases lay in between. CDR3 length: 16 amino acids.

The rearrangement uses TRBV28 and TRBJ2-2, with D perhaps TRBD1 or TRBD2 (5 bases each). The germline gives CDR1 MDHEN, CDR2 SYDVKM. This CDR3 comprises 18 residues. V shed 8 bases and J shed 2 bases, with 24 bases lying between them. The CDR3 is CASHGGIVLPYNTGELFF. DNA for the CDR3: TGTGCCAGCCATGGGGGAATCGTCCTCCCTTACAACACCGGGGAGCTGTTTTTT.

The chain combines TRBV28 with TRBJ2-7; 8 nucleotides agree with TRBD2. The CDR3 spans 14 residues. Trimming removed 3 bases from V and 3 bases from J; junction bases left unmatched: 4. Germline V lookup: CDR1 MDHEN, CDR2 SYDVKM. CDR3 DNA: TGTGCCAGCAGTTTGCTAGCGGGTGTCTACGAGCAGTACTTC. Encoded protein: CASSLLAGVYEQYF.

The chain links TRBV29-1 to TRBJ1-2, with 9 bases that match TRBD1. V gave up 7 bases and J gave up 8 bases; unmatched junction bases: 11. Per the germline V gene, CDR1 is SQVTM and CDR2 is ANQGSEA. The CDR3 has 13 amino acids. The CDR3 protein is CSADRQGEGGYTF. CDR3 coding DNA: TGCAGCGCCGACCGACAGGGGGAAGGGGGCTACACCTTC.

This chain links TRBV28 with TRBJ2-5; TRBD2 aligns across 8 bases. With V trimmed by 4 bases and J by 4 bases, 8 bases remained unmatched. The CDR3 loop spans 15 amino acids. CDR1 and CDR2 from the germline V gene are MDHEN and SYDVKM. The CDR3 sequence is CASSWAGGGGETQYF. The CDR3 DNA reads TGTGCCAGCAGTTGGGCGGGAGGTGGGGGAGAGACCCAGTACTTC.

The chain carries TRBV4-2 and TRBJ2-6; 8 bases fit TRBD1. Germline V gives CDR1 LGHNA, CDR2 YNFKEQ. This CDR3 is built from 21 residues. V was clipped by 3 bases and J by 0 bases; unmatched bases: 16. In DNA, the CDR3 is TGTGCCAGCAGCCAGCCCGGCCCTCTGGGGACAGGCAACTCTGGGGCCAACGTCCTGACTTTC. This sequence encodes CASSQPGPLGTGNSGANVLTF.

The CDR3 DNA follows: TGTGCCAGCTCACCTACGGGGTTTAATGAAAAACTGTTTTTT. Translated, it gives CASSPTGFNEKLFF. The V call is TRBV18, the J call TRBJ1-4; no clear D gene. The ends were cut back, 3 bases at V and 4 bases at J, with 9 bases in the middle. This CDR3 comprises 14 residues. CDR1 is KGHSH and CDR2 is LQKENI in the germline V gene. Filled out from reference TRBV18 and TRBJ1-4, the complete variable domain reads NAGVMQNPRHLVRRRGQEARLRCSPMKGHSHVYWYRQLPEEGLKFMVYLQKENIIDESGMPKERFSAEFPKEGPSILRIQQVVRGDSAAYFCASSPTGFNEKLFFGSGTQLSVL.

The rearrangement joins TRBV4-1 to TRBJ1-5; possibly TRBD1 for D (5 bases). The CDR3 length is 15 residues. V lost 3 bases and J lost 6, with 15 bases in between. Germline CDR1 and CDR2: MGHRA and YSYEKL. This chain's CDR3 is CASSHAGSGGQPQHF. As DNA, the CDR3 is TGCGCCAGCAGCCACGCCGGGTCCGGGGGTCAGCCCCAGCATTTT.

The J gene is TRBJ1-1, the V gene TRBV18; 7 bases line up with TRBD1. The CDR3 has 16 residues. Germline loops: CDR1 KGHSH, CDR2 LQKENI. V dropped 6 bases and J dropped 4; count of bases not matched to a gene: 14. CDR3 bases: TGTGCCAGCTCCCCCATATCCACAGGGGTAGGCACTGAAGCTTTCTTT. Translated: CASSPISTGVGTEAFF.

The chain carries TRBV28 and TRBJ1-1; D uncertain. This CDR3 is 14 amino acids long. The germline V gene encodes CDR1 MDHEN and CDR2 SYDVKM. V was cut by 5 bases and J by 1 base, with 11 bases left in between. The CDR3, as DNA: TGTGCCAGCAGTGCGACTGGGAAGAACACTGAAGCTTTCTTT. This encodes CASSATGKNTEAFF.

This chain links TRBV7-9 with TRBJ2-4; 9 positions agree with TRBD1. From germline, CDR1 is SEHNR and CDR2 FQNEAQ (reference sequence). The V segment lost 5 bases and the J segment 7 bases; nucleotides outside the gene matches: 15. This CDR3 is built from 17 residues. CDR3 sequence reads: CASSGPDRGRTWNIQYF. The CDR3 coding sequence is TGTGCCAGCAGCGGACCGGACAGGGGTCGTACCTGGAACATTCAGTACTTC. The variable domain in full, completed from reference TRBV7-9 and TRBJ2-4, reads DTGVSQNPRHKITKRGQNVTFRCDPISEHNRLYWYRQTLGQGPEFLTYFQNEAQLEKSRLLSDRFSAERPKGSFSTLEIQRTEQGDSAMYLCASSGPDRGRTWNIQYFGAGTRLSVL.

CDR3 sequence (DNA): TGTGCCAGTAGTATAGAAGAGGCAGGACTGGCAGCGGGGCAGCCCCAGCATTTT. Amino acid sequence: CASSIEEAGLAAGQPQHF. J is TRBJ1-5 and V is TRBV19; D unclear. This CDR3 has 18 residues. Trimming cost V 0 bases and J 7 bases, with 22 bases left between them. Germline V CDR1 and CDR2: LNHDA, SQIVND (reference sequence). Combining the CDR3 with reference TRBV19 and TRBJ1-5 gives the whole variable domain DGGITQSPKYLFRKEGQNVTLSCEQNLNHDAMYWYRQDPGQGLRLIYYSQIVNDFQKGDIAEGYSVSREKKESFPLTVTSAQKNPTAFYLCASSIEEAGLAAGQPQHFGDGTRLSIL.

The chain uses TRBV18 and TRBJ2-2; D gene ambiguous. V was cut by 0 bases and J by 5 bases, with 13 bases left in between. The CDR3 totals 16 residues. Germline CDR1 and CDR2: KGHSH and LQKENI. The CDR3 coding sequence is TGTGCCAGCTCACCACCGTCCGGGCCGGTAACCGGGGAGCTGTTTTTT. Amino acid sequence: CASSPPSGPVTGELFF. The full variable domain, rest sourced from reference TRBV18 and TRBJ2-2, is NAGVMQNPRHLVRRRGQEARLRCSPMKGHSHVYWYRQLPEEGLKFMVYLQKENIIDESGMPKERFSAEFPKEGPSILRIQQVVRGDSAAYFCASSPPSGPVTGELFFGEGSRLTVL.

The chain carries TRBV19 and TRBJ2-5, with TRBD1 as a possible D gene (5 bases). The germline V gene has CDR1 LNHDA and CDR2 SQIVND (reference sequence). The CDR3 spans 16 residues. The V gene lost 0 bases and the J gene lost 5 bases, with 16 bases spanning the gap. The CDR3 sequence is CASSIEWPGLGETQYF. DNA for the CDR3: TGTGCCAGTAGTATAGAGTGGCCAGGGCTCGGGGAGACCCAGTACTTC.

The CDR3 loop reads CASTSSNQPQHF. The CDR3 DNA is TGTGCCAGCACTAGCAGCAATCAGCCCCAGCATTTT. The V gene is TRBV6-6, the J gene TRBJ1-5; D unresolved. CDR1 MNHNY and CDR2 SVGAGI come from the germline V gene (reference sequence). V lost 7 bases and J 1 base, leaving 5 bases between the germline ends. This CDR3 comprises 12 residues.

The genes are TRBV28 and TRBJ1-5; 8 positions agree with TRBD1. The ends lost 5 bases at V and 0 bases at J; junction bases unmatched: 18. Germline CDR1 MDHEN, CDR2 SYDVKM. The CDR3 loop spans 20 amino acids. The CDR3 DNA reads as TGTGCCAGCAGTCCCACCCGGGGGACAGGCCAACCAAATAGCAATCAGCCCCAGCATTTT. It encodes CASSPTRGTGQPNSNQPQHF.

The chain has TRBV9 and TRBJ1-3; D is unresolved. The V gene lost 3 bases and the J gene lost 3 bases, with 7 bases spanning the gap. The CDR3 is made up of 13 amino acids. Germline CDR1 SGDLS, CDR2 YYNGEE. The DNA for the CDR3 is TGTGCCAGCAGCGCCTCTAGTGGAAACACCATATATTTT. It encodes CASSASSGNTIYF.

CDR3 bases: TGTGCCAGCAGTTACGGGGGCAAGTACGAGCAGTACTTC. Translation gives CASSYGGKYEQYF. The chain is built from TRBV28 and TRBJ2-7; D possibly uses TRBD1 or TRBD2 (6 bases each). This CDR3 contains 13 residues. Germline lookup yields CDR1 MDHEN and CDR2 SYDVKM. With 4 bases removed from V and 4 bases from J, the gap between germline ends came to 11 bases. The complete variable domain, with remaining parts taken from reference TRBV28 and TRBJ2-7, reads DVKVTQSSRYLVKRTGEKVFLECVQDMDHENMFWYRQDPGLGLRLIYFSYDVKMKEKGDIPEGYSVSREKKERFSLILESASTNQTSMYLCASSYGGKYEQYFGPGTRLTVT.